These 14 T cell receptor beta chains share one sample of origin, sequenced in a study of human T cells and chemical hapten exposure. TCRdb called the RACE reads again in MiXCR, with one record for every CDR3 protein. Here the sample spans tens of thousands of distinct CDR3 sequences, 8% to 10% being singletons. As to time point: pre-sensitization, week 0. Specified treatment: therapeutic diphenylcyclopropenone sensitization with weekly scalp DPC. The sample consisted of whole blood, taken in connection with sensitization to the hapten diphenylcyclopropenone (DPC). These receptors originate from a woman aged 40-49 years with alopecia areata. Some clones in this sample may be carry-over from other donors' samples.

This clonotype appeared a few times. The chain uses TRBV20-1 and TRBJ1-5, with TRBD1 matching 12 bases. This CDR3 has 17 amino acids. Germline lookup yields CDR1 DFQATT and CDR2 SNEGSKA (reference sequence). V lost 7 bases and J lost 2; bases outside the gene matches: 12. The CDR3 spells CSVIGTGGGLGNQPQHF. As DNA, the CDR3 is TGCAGTGTTATAGGGACAGGGGGCGGATTAGGCAATCAGCCCCAGCATTTT.

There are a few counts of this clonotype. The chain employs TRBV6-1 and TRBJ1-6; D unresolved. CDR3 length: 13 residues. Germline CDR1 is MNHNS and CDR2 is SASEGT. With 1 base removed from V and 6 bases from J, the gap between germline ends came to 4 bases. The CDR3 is CASSEGFNSPLHF. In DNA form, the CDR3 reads TGTGCCAGCAGTGAAGGCTTTAATTCACCCCTCCACTTT.

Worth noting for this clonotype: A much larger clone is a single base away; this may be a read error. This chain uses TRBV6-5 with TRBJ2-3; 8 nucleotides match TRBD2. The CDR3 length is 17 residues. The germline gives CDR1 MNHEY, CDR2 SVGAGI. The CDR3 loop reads CASSYSGSGASTDTRYF. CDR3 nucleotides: TGTGCCAGCAGTTACTCGGGTAGCGGGGCGTCCACAGATACGCGGTATTTT.

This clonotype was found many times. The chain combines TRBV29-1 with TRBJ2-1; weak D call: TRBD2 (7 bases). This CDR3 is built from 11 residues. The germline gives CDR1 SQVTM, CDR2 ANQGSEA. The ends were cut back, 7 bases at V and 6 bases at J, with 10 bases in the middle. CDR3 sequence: CSAGGLNEQFF. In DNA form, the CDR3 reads TGCAGCGCCGGGGGGCTCAATGAGCAGTTCTTC.

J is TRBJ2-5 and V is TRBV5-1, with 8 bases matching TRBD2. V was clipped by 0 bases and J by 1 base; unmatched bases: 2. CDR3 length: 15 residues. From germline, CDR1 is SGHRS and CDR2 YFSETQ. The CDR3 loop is CASSLAGGPQETQYF. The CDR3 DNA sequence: TGCGCCAGCAGCTTGGCGGGGGGGCCCCAAGAGACCCAGTACTTC.

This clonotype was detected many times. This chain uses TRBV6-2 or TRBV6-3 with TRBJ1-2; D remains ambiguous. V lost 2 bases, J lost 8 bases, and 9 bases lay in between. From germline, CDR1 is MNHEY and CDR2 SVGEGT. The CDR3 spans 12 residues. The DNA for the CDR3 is TGTGCCAGCAGTTACCCGACTAACGGCTACACCTTC. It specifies CASSYPTNGYTF.

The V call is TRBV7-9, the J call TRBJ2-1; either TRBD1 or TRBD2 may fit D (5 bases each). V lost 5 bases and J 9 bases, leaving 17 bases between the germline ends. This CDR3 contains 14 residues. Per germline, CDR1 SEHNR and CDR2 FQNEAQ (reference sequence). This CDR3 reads CASSPTYSGTEQFF. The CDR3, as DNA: TGTGCCAGCAGCCCGACGTATAGTGGGACTGAGCAGTTCTTC.

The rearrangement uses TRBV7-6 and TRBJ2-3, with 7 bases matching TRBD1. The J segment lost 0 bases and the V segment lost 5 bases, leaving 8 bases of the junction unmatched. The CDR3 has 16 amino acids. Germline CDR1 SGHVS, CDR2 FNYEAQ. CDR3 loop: CASSGIQGYSTDTQYF. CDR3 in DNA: TGTGCCAGCAGCGGAATACAGGGGTACAGCACAGATACGCAGTATTTT.

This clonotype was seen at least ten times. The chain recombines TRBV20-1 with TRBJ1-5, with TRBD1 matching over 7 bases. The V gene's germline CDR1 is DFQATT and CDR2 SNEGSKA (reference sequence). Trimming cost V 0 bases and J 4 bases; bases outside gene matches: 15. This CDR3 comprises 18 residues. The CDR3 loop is CSARDAIRGGGVNQPQHF. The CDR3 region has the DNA TGCAGTGCTAGAGATGCGATCCGAGGAGGGGGCGTGAATCAGCCCCAGCATTTT.

CDR3 residues: CASSATGTGLGQPQHF. DNA for the CDR3: TGTGCCAGCAGTGCCACCGGGACAGGGTTGGGTCAGCCCCAGCATTTT. V usage is TRBV2 and J usage is TRBJ1-5; 9 bases line up with TRBD1. Per germline, CDR1 SNHLY and CDR2 FYNNEI. The CDR3 is 16 residues long. V trimming: 4 bases; J trimming: 6 bases; junction bases outside the gene matches: 10.

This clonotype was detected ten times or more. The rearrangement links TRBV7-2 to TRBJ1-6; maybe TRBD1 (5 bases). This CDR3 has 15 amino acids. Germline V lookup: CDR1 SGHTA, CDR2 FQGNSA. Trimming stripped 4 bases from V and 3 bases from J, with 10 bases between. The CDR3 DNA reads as TGTGCCAGCAGCTCATTGACAGTCTATAATTCACCCCTCCACTTT. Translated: CASSSLTVYNSPLHF.

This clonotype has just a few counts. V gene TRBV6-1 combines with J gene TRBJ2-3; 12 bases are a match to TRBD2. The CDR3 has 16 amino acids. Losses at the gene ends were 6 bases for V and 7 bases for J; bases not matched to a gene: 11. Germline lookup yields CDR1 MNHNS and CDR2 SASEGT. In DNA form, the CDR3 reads TGTGCCAGCAGCTCGACTAGCGGGGGAGTAAGGTATACGCAGTATTTT. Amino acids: CASSSTSGGVRYTQYF.

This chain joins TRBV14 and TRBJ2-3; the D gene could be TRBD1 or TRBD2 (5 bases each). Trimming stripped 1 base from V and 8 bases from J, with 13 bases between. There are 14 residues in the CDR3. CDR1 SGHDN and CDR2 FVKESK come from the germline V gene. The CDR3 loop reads CASSQADPRGTQYF. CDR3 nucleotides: TGTGCCAGCAGCCAAGCAGACCCGAGGGGTACGCAGTATTTT. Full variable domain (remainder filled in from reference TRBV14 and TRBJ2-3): EAGVTQFPSHSVIEKGQTVTLRCDPISGHDNLYWYRRVMGKEIKFLLHFVKESKQDESGMPNNRFLAERTGGTYSTLKVQPAELEDSGVYFCASSQADPRGTQYFGPGTRLTVL.

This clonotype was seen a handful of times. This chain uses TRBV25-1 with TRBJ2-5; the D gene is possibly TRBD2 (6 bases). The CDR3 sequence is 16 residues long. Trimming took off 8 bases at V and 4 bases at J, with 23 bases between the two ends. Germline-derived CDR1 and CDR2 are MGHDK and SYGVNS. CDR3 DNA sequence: TGTGCCAGCTTAGGTTGGGGTGGGGCCGGGGGAGAGACCCAGTACTTC. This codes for CASLGWGGAGGETQYF.